This entry describes one TCR beta chain. Profiled with immunoSEQ multiplex PCR; TCRdb holds only in-frame clones, not every one. The repertoire holds 390,000 or so clones, with 80% to 95% as singletons. The germline V gene has CDR1 MDHEN and CDR2 SYDVKM. V lost 4 bases and J 7 bases, leaving 23 bases between the germline ends. The CDR3 covers 16 residues. The sample originates from a study of control samples from healthy donors and cancer patients. Sequenced sample: PBMCs. The receptor's source is a man between 35 and 55 years old with head and neck cancer. V is TRBV28 and J is TRBJ2-7; D may be TRBD1 or TRBD2 (5 bases each). The CDR3 is CASSSPWGTAGKEQYF. The CDR3 coding sequence is TGTGCCAGCAGTTCCCCCTGGGGGACGGCTGGTAAAGAGCAGTACTTC.